A selection of T cell receptor beta chains follows, all from one sample in a study of blood T cell repertoires in COVID-19. Sequencing was performed with immunoSEQ multiplex PCR; in TCRdb, only in-frame clones are kept and a portion is missing. The sample consists of around 260,000 clones, approximately 85% of them appearing once. Sequencing input: PBMCs or T cells enriched from blood (not recorded which). All receptors derive from a woman under 40 who had recovered from COVID-19. Both conserved end residues are part of each CDR3. Each record gives: D gene, V gene, J gene, CDR3 protein. A D gene is named only where the DNA matches it firmly.

TRBD1	TRBV28	TRBJ1-2	CASRPTGVGNYGYTF
NA	TRBV3-1/TRBV3-2	TRBJ1-6	CASSPSGANSPLHF
NA	TRBV5-1	TRBJ2-5	CASSWDLRIQETQYF
TRBD2	TRBV5-1	TRBJ2-7	CASSLAGAGETGEQYF
NA	TRBV2	TRBJ1-6	CASSEGRGPNSPLHF
NA	TRBV25-1	TRBJ2-1	CASRDYRPNEQFF
NA	TRBV10-3	TRBJ1-3	CAISETSGNTIYF
NA	TRBV14	TRBJ2-2	CASTHGGWTGELFF
TRBD2	TRBV14	TRBJ2-3	CASSQVLAGPTDTQYF
TRBD2	TRBV7-8	TRBJ2-3	CASSSVGLVADTQYF
NA	TRBV30	TRBJ2-7	CAWSTGTYEQYF
NA	TRBV19	TRBJ1-5	CASRSSNQPQHF
TRBD1	TRBV28	TRBJ2-1	CASSLRQGEQFF
NA	TRBV6-5	TRBJ1-3	CASSSADSSGNTIYF
NA	TRBV3-1/TRBV3-2	TRBJ2-1	CASSETRREQFF
TRBD1	TRBV27	TRBJ2-5	CASSLSPTGDQETQYF
TRBD1	TRBV4-2	TRBJ1-2	CASSQARTGGYGYTF
NA	TRBV4-1	TRBJ1-4	CASSQDRTGRTNEKLFF